This entry lists 20 T cell receptor beta chains sequenced from one sample in a study of blood T cell repertoires in COVID-19. TCRdb's copy holds only in-frame clones and misses some; the assay was immunoSEQ multiplex PCR. Of fewer than 250,000 clones detected, approximately 86% appear once; the ten largest clones hold 6% to 7%. The sequenced material came from peripheral blood. All receptors derive from a woman between 55 and 75 years old with active or convalescent COVID-19.

The rearrangement uses TRBV15 and TRBJ1-5, with D hard to call. CDR3 length: 15 residues. V lost 0 bases and J lost 5, with 11 bases in between. CDR1 is LNHNV, CDR2 YYDKDF, per germline (reference sequence). For the CDR3, the DNA is TGTGCCACCAGCAGAGATCTCGGGTGGTATCAGCCCCAGCATTTT. Translating it yields CATSRDLGWYQPQHF.

The chain recombines TRBV2 with TRBJ2-5; TRBD2 is a possible D gene (5 bases). This CDR3 has 13 amino acids. Trimming took off 0 bases at V and 7 bases at J, with 9 bases between the two ends. Germline values: CDR1 SNHLY, CDR2 FYNNEI. The CDR3 DNA reads as TGTGCCAGCAGTGAAGCCGGGGAGACGACCCAGTACTTC. Translation: CASSEAGETTQYF.

This chain connects TRBV6-5 to TRBJ1-2; 8 bases agree with TRBD1. Trimming took 6 bases from V and 3 from J; bases not matched to a gene: 9. The CDR3 covers 15 residues. Germline values: CDR1 MNHEY, CDR2 SVGAGI. Here the CDR3 reads CASSRRAGGDYGYTF. The CDR3 coding sequence is TGTGCCAGCAGCCGCCGGGCAGGGGGCGACTATGGCTACACCTTC.

The V call is TRBV21-1, the J call TRBJ2-3; whether TRBD2, the table's D call, matches the DNA was not checked. TRBV21-1 constitutes a pseudogene. CDR3 size: 18 residues. The CDR3 bases are TGTGCCAGCAGCCCAAATTGGGGACTAGCGGGAGGCACAGATACGCAGTATTTT. Its protein is CASSPNWGLAGGTDTQYF.

The rearrangement uses TRBV7-9 and TRBJ2-5; 8 bases are a match to TRBD1. CDR1 is SEHNR, CDR2 FQNEAQ, per germline (reference sequence). V trimming: 2 bases; J trimming: 5 bases; junction bases outside the gene matches: 4. The CDR3 totals 14 residues. The CDR3 DNA reads TGTGCCAGCAGCTTATTGACAGGGGAGGAGACCCAGTACTTC. The encoded protein is CASSLLTGEETQYF.

The chain carries TRBV27 and TRBJ2-2; 11 bases line up with TRBD2. The ends lost 6 bases at V and 4 bases at J; junction bases unmatched: 4. Germline V lookup: CDR1 MNHEY, CDR2 SMNVEV (reference sequence). The CDR3 contains 15 residues. CDR3 region: CASSPGLAGTGELFF. The CDR3 region has the DNA TGTGCCAGCAGCCCCGGACTAGCGGGCACCGGGGAGCTGTTTTTT.

J is TRBJ1-2 and V is TRBV6-5, with 9 nucleotides matching TRBD1. The CDR3 length is 15 residues. Per the germline V gene, CDR1 is MNHEY and CDR2 is SVGAGI. After removal of 4 bases from V and 4 bases from J, the junction contained 7 bases not matched to a gene. Here the CDR3 DNA reads TGTGCCAGCAGTTTTGGGACAGGGTCGATCTATGGCTACACCTTC. Translating gives CASSFGTGSIYGYTF.

This chain uses TRBV10-3 with TRBJ1-2, with a weak D call TRBD1 (6 bases). CDR1 is ENHRY, CDR2 SYGVKD, per germline. V lost 8 bases and J lost 1, with 8 bases in between. The CDR3 runs 12 residues. As DNA, the CDR3 is TGTGCCATCGGGGGCATTAACTATGGCTACACCTTC. Translated, it gives CAIGGINYGYTF.

This rearrangement joins TRBV2 to TRBJ2-2, with 7 bases fitting TRBD2. V gave up 4 bases and J gave up 6 bases; unmatched junction bases: 5. CDR1 is SNHLY, CDR2 FYNNEI, per germline. The CDR3 contains 14 residues. As DNA, the CDR3 is TGTGCCAGCAGTGTGGGGGAGGGTCCCGGGGAGCTGTTTTTT. Protein sequence: CASSVGEGPGELFF.

The chain links TRBV29-1 to TRBJ1-1; 9 nucleotides agree with TRBD1. CDR1 is SQVTM and CDR2 is ANQGSEA in the germline V gene. This CDR3 region has 12 residues. V was pared by 7 bases and J by 4 bases, with 4 bases of the junction left unmatched. In DNA, the CDR3 is TGCAGCGCTGACAGGGGGAGCACTGAAGCTTTCTTT. It is translated as CSADRGSTEAFF.

V gene TRBV4-2 combines with J gene TRBJ1-2; 10 bases map to TRBD1. CDR1 and CDR2 (germline): LGHNA, YNFKEQ. V lost 0 bases, J lost 3 bases, and 1 base stayed unmatched. CDR3 length equals 15 residues. For the CDR3, the DNA is TGTGCCAGCAGCCAAGAGGACAGGGGGGACTATGGCTACACCTTC. It specifies CASSQEDRGDYGYTF.

V and J are TRBV5-6 and TRBJ2-6; 9 nucleotides match TRBD1. The CDR3 is made up of 17 amino acids. The germline CDR1 and CDR2 sequences are SGHDT and YYEEEE. J gave up 3 bases and V 0 bases, and 4 bases lay outside the gene matches. The DNA of the CDR3 is TGTGCCAGCAGCTTGGACAGGGGGCGCTTTGGGGCCAACGTCCTGACTTTC. Its protein product is CASSLDRGRFGANVLTF.

The V gene is TRBV11-2, the J gene TRBJ1-1; D is undetermined. Trimming removed 5 bases at V and 0 bases at J, with 13 bases between. Looked up from germline, CDR1 is SGHAT and CDR2 is FQNNGV. This CDR3 region has 15 residues. The CDR3 DNA is TGTGCCAGCAGCCTATGGGCAGCCATGAACACTGAAGCTTTCTTT. This encodes CASSLWAAMNTEAFF.

This clone is a singleton in its sample. This chain joins TRBV19 and TRBJ1-1; 7 nucleotides match TRBD1. The germline CDR1 and CDR2 sequences are LNHDA and SQIVND (reference sequence). This CDR3 has 15 amino acids. The trim removed 3 bases at V and 0 bases at J, leaving 4 bases unmatched. The CDR3: CASSMLQGMNTEAFF. CDR3 coding DNA: TGTGCCAGTAGTATGCTACAGGGGATGAACACTGAAGCTTTCTTT.

The rearrangement joins TRBV19 to TRBJ1-2, with 7 bases fitting TRBD1. This CDR3 has 16 amino acids. Unmatched junction bases numbered 18, after V lost 10 bases and J lost 4 bases. Germline V gene sequence: CDR1 LNHDA, CDR2 SQIVND (reference sequence). The CDR3 DNA sequence: TGTGCCACCAAGTTTCCAGGGACAGCGGTCAGCTATGGCTACACCTTC. Amino acid sequence: CATKFPGTAVSYGYTF. The variable domain in full, completed from reference TRBV19 and TRBJ1-2, reads DGGITQSPKYLFRKEGQNVTLSCEQNLNHDAMYWYRQDPGQGLRLIYYSQIVNDFQKGDIAEGYSVSREKKESFPLTVTSAQKNPTAFYLCATKFPGTAVSYGYTFGSGTRLTVV.

The chain employs TRBV5-6 and TRBJ2-1; TRBD1 matches 8 bases. CDR3 length: 14 amino acids. Germline values: CDR1 SGHDT, CDR2 YYEEEE. V lost 1 base and J lost 6; bases outside the gene matches: 3. Here the CDR3 reads CASSLLQGVNEQFF. CDR3 sequence (DNA): TGTGCCAGCAGCTTGTTACAGGGGGTCAATGAGCAGTTCTTC.

The genes are TRBV5-3 and TRBJ2-7, with 7 bases aligning to TRBD2. TRBV5-3 is placed among ORFs of uncertain function. Trimming at V came to 0 bases and at J to 0 bases, leaving 9 bases not matched to a gene. This CDR3 region has 17 residues. The CDR3 region is CARSLALGGSFSYEQYF. The DNA for the CDR3 is TGTGCCAGAAGCTTGGCCCTAGGCGGGAGTTTCTCCTACGAGCAGTACTTC.

This clone was seen a few times. The chain combines TRBV5-1 with TRBJ2-1; 8 positions match TRBD2. Per germline, CDR1 SGHRS and CDR2 YFSETQ. J was trimmed by 3 bases and V by 6 bases; bases with no gene match: 17. This CDR3 comprises 18 residues. The CDR3 nucleotides read TGCGCCAGCACCGAGGTGGGTGAGCGGGAGCGCTACTACAATGAGCAGTTCTTC. The encoded protein is CASTEVGERERYYNEQFF.

This chain joins TRBV13 and TRBJ1-1; D ambiguous. Trimming cost V 0 bases and J 4 bases, with 12 bases left between them. Germline loops: CDR1 PRHDT, CDR2 FYEKMQ (reference sequence). The CDR3 contains 15 residues. The CDR3 DNA sequence: TGTGCCAGCAGCTTAGGCCTATGGGAGGGCACTGAAGCTTTCTTT. This sequence encodes CASSLGLWEGTEAFF.

V usage is TRBV19 and J usage is TRBJ1-2, with D tentatively TRBD1 (6 bases). The CDR3 runs 14 residues. Germline V gene sequence: CDR1 LNHDA, CDR2 SQIVND (reference sequence). Trimming stripped 2 bases from V and 0 bases from J, with 7 bases between. CDR3 protein: CASSIQGPNYGYTF. CDR3 DNA: TGTGCCAGTAGTATACAGGGGCCTAACTATGGCTACACCTTC.